The 8 T cell receptor beta chains presented below share a single source sample, sequenced in a study of shared clonotypes between healthy human individuals. Here immunoSEQ multiplex PCR was the method, and the copy in TCRdb shows in-frame clones only, minus some. The sample shows approximately 1.5 million clones, approximately 98.5% of them seen only once. Sequenced input: naive CD4+ T cells sorted from blood. The subset denotes: CD45RA+ positively selected. These receptors all stem from a man aged 25 to 40 in good health.

V gene TRBV19 combines with J gene TRBJ1-5, with 7 bases identical to TRBD1. V shed 6 bases and J 6 bases; nucleotides not matched to a gene: 2. Germline loops: CDR1 LNHDA, CDR2 SQIVND (reference sequence). This CDR3 spans 12 amino acids. The CDR3 nucleotides are TGTGCCAGTAGCCACAGGGGTCAGCCCCAGCATTTT. It codes for CASSHRGQPQHF.

The chain has TRBV14 and TRBJ2-1; D gene ambiguous. Germline V gene sequence: CDR1 SGHDN, CDR2 FVKESK. The V and J ends lost 1 base and 10 bases respectively, with 11 bases between them. The CDR3 has 13 residues. CDR3 sequence (DNA): TGTGCCAGCAGCCAAGTGGTCGGTCACGAGCAGTTCTTC. Translating it yields CASSQVVGHEQFF. The full variable domain, completed using reference TRBV14 and TRBJ2-1, is EAGVTQFPSHSVIEKGQTVTLRCDPISGHDNLYWYRRVMGKEIKFLLHFVKESKQDESGMPNNRFLAERTGGTYSTLKVQPAELEDSGVYFCASSQVVGHEQFFGPGTRLTVL.

The V call is TRBV2, the J call TRBJ2-2, with a weak D call TRBD2 (5 bases). Trimming cost V 7 bases and J 4 bases, with 16 bases left between them. The CDR3 is 15 amino acids. Germline V CDR1 and CDR2: SNHLY, FYNNEI. The DNA for the CDR3 is TGTGCCAGCAAGAGGGTTGGGCAGACCACCGGGGAGCTGTTTTTT. Protein: CASKRVGQTTGELFF.

V is TRBV19 and J is TRBJ2-7; 12 bases match TRBD2. Per germline, CDR1 LNHDA and CDR2 SQIVND (reference sequence). J gave up 3 bases and V 5 bases, and 5 bases lay outside the gene matches. The CDR3 is made up of 15 amino acids. CDR3 DNA: TGTGCCAGTAGTCCGACTAGCGGGGGCATCTACGAGCAGTACTTC. Residues: CASSPTSGGIYEQYF.

The chain links TRBV23-1 to TRBJ1-5, with TRBD1 matching over 7 bases. TRBV23-1 belongs to the ORF category, with a function that is uncertain. The CDR3 is 16 residues long. Trimming took 3 bases from V and 0 from J; bases not matched to a gene: 5. The CDR3 DNA reads TGCGCCAGCAGTCACGCGGGACAGTTTAGCAATCAGCCCCAGCATTTT. It specifies CASSHAGQFSNQPQHF.

On this clone: Other DNA sequences in this specimen translate into the identical CDR3. The chain links TRBV5-1 to TRBJ2-3; 9 bases are shared with TRBD2. With V trimmed by 0 bases and J by 6 bases, 5 bases remained unmatched. Germline loops: CDR1 SGHRS, CDR2 YFSETQ. The CDR3 consists of 15 residues. DNA of the CDR3: TGCGCCAGCAGCTTGGGACTAGCGGTCGGGGATACGCAGTATTTT. The encoded protein is CASSLGLAVGDTQYF.

The chain is built from TRBV2 and TRBJ2-5; D is possibly TRBD2 (5 bases). V shed 3 bases and J shed 4 bases, with 9 bases lying between them. Germline CDR1 reads SNHLY; CDR2 reads FYNNEI. The CDR3 has 13 amino acids. CDR3 nucleotide sequence: TGTGCCAGCAGTGAGGAGGCAGGAGAGACCCAGTACTTC. It encodes CASSEEAGETQYF.

On this clone: This sample also contains other DNA sequences that code for the same CDR3. The genes are TRBV6-1 and TRBJ1-2; D may be TRBD1 (6 bases). The ends were cut back, 2 bases at V and 4 bases at J, with 11 bases in the middle. This CDR3 is built from 14 residues. From germline, CDR1 is MNHNS and CDR2 SASEGT. CDR3 protein: CASSERGRGYGYTF. The CDR3 nucleotides are TGTGCCAGCAGTGAACGGGGCAGGGGCTATGGCTACACCTTC.